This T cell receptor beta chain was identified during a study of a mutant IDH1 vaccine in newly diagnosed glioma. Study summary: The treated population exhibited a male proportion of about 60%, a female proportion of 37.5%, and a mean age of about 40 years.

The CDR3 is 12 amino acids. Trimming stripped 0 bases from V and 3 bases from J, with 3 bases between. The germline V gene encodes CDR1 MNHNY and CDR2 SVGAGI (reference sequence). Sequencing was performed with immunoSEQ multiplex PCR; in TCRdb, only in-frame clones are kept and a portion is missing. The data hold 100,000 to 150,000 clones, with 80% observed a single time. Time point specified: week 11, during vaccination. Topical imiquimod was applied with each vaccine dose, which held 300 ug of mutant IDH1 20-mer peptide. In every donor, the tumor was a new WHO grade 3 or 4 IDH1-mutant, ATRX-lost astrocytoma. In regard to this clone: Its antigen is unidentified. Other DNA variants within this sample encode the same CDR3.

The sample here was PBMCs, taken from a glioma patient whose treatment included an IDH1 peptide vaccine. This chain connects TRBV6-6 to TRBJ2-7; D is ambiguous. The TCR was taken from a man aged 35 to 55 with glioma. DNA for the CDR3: TGTGCCAGCAGTTACTCGAGCTACGAGCAGTACTTC. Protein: CASSYSSYEQYF.